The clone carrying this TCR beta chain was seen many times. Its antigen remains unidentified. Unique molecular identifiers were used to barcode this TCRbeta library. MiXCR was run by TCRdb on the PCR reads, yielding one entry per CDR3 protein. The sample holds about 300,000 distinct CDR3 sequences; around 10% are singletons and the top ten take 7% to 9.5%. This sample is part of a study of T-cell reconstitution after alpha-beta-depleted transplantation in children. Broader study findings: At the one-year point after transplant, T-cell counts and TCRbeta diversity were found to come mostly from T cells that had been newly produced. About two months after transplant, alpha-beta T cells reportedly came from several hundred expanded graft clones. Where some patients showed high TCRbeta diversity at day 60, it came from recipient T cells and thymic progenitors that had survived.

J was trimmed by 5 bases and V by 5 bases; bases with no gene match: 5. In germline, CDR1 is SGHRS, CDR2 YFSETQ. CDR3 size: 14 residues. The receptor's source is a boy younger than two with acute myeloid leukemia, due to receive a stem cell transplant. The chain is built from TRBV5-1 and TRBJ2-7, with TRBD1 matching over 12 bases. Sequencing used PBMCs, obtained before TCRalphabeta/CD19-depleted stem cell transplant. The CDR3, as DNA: TGCGCCAGCAGTTGGGACAGGGGGCACAACGAGCAGTACTTC. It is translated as CASSWDRGHNEQYF.